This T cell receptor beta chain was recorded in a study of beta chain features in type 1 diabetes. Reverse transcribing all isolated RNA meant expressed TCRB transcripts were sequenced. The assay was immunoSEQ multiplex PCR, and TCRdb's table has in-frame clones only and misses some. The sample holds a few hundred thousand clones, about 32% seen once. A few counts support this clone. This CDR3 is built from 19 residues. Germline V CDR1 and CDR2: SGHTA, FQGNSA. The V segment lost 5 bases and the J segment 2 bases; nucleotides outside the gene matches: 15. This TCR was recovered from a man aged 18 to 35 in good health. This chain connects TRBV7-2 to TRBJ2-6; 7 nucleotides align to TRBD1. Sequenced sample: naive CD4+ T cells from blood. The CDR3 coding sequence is TGTGCCAGCAGCCCCGATAACATCCTTGACAGGGCTGGGGCCAACGTCCTGACTTTC. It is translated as CASSPDNILDRAGANVLTF.